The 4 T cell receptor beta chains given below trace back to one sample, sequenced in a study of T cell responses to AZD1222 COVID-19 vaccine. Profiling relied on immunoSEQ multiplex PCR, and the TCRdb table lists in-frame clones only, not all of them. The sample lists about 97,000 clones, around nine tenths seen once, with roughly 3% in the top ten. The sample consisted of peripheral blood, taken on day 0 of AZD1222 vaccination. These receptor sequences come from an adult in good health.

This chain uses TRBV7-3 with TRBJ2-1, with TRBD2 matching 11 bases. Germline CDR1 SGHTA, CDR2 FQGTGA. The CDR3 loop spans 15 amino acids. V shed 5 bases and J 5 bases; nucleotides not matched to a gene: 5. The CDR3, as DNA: TGTGCCAGCAGCGAATCTAGCGGGGGGAACAATGAGCAGTTCTTC. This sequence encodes CASSESSGGNNEQFF.

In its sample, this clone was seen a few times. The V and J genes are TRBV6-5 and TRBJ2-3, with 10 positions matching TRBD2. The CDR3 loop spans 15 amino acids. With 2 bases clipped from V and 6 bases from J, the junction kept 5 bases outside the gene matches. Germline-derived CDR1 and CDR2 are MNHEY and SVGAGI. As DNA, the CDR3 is TGTGCCAGCAGTTACAGGCTAGCGGGGGCGGATACGCAGTATTTT. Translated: CASSYRLAGADTQYF.

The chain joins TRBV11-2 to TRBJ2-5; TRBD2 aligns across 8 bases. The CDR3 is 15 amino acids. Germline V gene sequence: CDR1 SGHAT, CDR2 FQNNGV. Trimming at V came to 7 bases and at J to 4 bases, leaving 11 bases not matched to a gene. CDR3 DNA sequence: TGTGCCAGCACCCCTGGCGGGGGGATTAGAGAGACCCAGTACTTC. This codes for CASTPGGGIRETQYF.

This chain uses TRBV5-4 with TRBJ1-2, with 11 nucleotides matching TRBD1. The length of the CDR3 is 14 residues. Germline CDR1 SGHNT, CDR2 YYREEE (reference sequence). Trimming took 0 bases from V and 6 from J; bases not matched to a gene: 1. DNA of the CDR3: TGTGCCAGCAGCTTGGGGGGACAGGGGGATGGCTACACCTTC. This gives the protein CASSLGGQGDGYTF. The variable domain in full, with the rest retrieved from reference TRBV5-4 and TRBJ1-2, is ETGVTQSPTHLIKTRGQQVTLRCSSQSGHNTVSWYQQALGQGPQFIFQYYREEENGRGNFPPRFSGLQFPNYSSELNVNALELDDSALYLCASSLGGQGDGYTFGSGTRLTVV.